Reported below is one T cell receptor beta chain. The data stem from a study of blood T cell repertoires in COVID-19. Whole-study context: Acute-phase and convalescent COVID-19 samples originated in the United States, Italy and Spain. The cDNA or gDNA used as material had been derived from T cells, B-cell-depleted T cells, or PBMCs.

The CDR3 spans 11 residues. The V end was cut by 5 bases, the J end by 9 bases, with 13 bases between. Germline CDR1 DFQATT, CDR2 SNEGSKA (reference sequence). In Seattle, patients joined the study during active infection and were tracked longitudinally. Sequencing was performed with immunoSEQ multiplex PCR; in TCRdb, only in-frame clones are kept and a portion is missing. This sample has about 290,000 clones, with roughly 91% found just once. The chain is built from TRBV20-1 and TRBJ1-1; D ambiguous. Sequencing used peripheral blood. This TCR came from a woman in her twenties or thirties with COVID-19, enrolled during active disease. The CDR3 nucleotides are TGCAGTGCTCATTTAGGAGGGAAAGCTTTCTTT. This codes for CSAHLGGKAFF.